One and the same sample provided the 25 T cell receptor beta chains below, sequenced in a study of blood T cell repertoires in COVID-19 (dated by TCRdb to about 2020). Receptor amplification or capture employed the immunoSEQ multiplex PCR assay. In TCRdb, the immuneACCESS table is reduced to in-frame sequences with V and J assigned. These tables do not hold every clone; where another copy was compared, an unresolved V gene accounts for under half, and the others remain unexplained. The sample table records 250,000 to 300,000 clones; 85% to 90% of these occur just once. The ten largest clonotypes hold roughly 10% of the sample. Sequencing was performed on PBMCs or T cells enriched from blood (not recorded which). These receptors were taken from a man aged 35-49 years who had recovered from COVID-19.

The genes are TRBV7-8 and TRBJ1-1, with a weak D call TRBD1 (6 bases). Germline assignment: CDR1 SGHVS and CDR2 FQNEAQ. V was pared by 5 bases and J by 5 bases, with 18 bases between. This CDR3 is 15 amino acids long. CDR3 DNA: TGTGCCAGCAGCACGGAACAGGGTTTTAGAACTGAAGCTTTCTTT. This sequence encodes CASSTEQGFRTEAFF.

This chain connects TRBV10-3 to TRBJ1-5; D is perhaps TRBD1 (5 bases). Germline CDR1 and CDR2: ENHRY and SYGVKD. The CDR3 loop spans 15 amino acids. The ends were cut back, 0 bases at V and 15 bases at J, with 21 bases in the middle. CDR3 nucleotide sequence: TGTGCCATCAGTGAGTCGAACGCCATACAAGACAGACGGCATTTT. Translated, it gives CAISESNAIQDRRHF.

The J gene is TRBJ2-7, the V gene TRBV21-1; the table's D call, TRBD1, has no DNA check behind it. TRBV21-1 is listed as a pseudogene. The CDR3 runs to 12 residues. CDR3 in amino acids: CASSKTRGEQYF. The CDR3 DNA follows: TGTGCCAGCAGCAAAACCAGGGGGGAGCAGTACTTC.

This chain connects TRBV6-5 to TRBJ2-7, with D uncertain. Germline loops: CDR1 MNHEY, CDR2 SVGAGI. The length of the CDR3 is 15 residues. Between the trimmed V and J ends, which lost 1 base and 0 bases, there was a span of 10 bases. CDR3 sequence (DNA): TGTGCCAGCAGTTACTTGAGCAAGAGCTCCTACGAGCAGTACTTC. It specifies CASSYLSKSSYEQYF.

This chain connects TRBV19 to TRBJ2-7, with TRBD1 identical over 12 bases. The V gene end was trimmed by 5 bases and the J gene end by 3 bases; junction bases not matched to a gene: 5. The CDR3 is 15 residues long. CDR1 is LNHDA and CDR2 is SQIVND in the germline V gene (reference sequence). The CDR3 DNA reads TGTGCCAGTAGTCCCCGGGACAGGGGGCTCTACGAGCAGTACTTC. Protein product: CASSPRDRGLYEQYF. The full variable domain, rest sourced from reference TRBV19 and TRBJ2-7, is DGGITQSPKYLFRKEGQNVTLSCEQNLNHDAMYWYRQDPGQGLRLIYYSQIVNDFQKGDIAEGYSVSREKKESFPLTVTSAQKNPTAFYLCASSPRDRGLYEQYFGPGTRLTVT.

This clone was seen only a few times. The rearrangement uses TRBV18 and TRBJ1-6; no clear D. The length of the CDR3 is 13 residues. Deletions cut 5 bases from V and 7 bases from J, with 9 bases between. Per germline, CDR1 KGHSH and CDR2 LQKENI. DNA of the CDR3: TGTGCCAGCTCAGGTAGAAGCAATTCACCCCTCCACTTT. It is translated as CASSGRSNSPLHF.

CDR3 nucleotide sequence: TGTGCCAGCAGCTACGGAGGAAACTATGGCTACACCTTC. Its protein is CASSYGGNYGYTF. The chain is built from TRBV7-3 and TRBJ1-2; D not resolved. The CDR3 runs to 13 residues. CDR1 is SGHTA, CDR2 FQGTGA, per germline. V was shortened by 4 bases and J by 2 bases, with 8 bases between the two germline ends.

This clone appeared once. The chain recombines TRBV29-1 with TRBJ1-4; no firm D call. Per germline, CDR1 SQVTM and CDR2 ANQGSEA. This CDR3 has 15 amino acids. V lost 3 bases and J lost 3, with 14 bases in between. Here the CDR3 reads CSVEVEGSANEKLFF. CDR3 DNA sequence: TGCAGCGTTGAGGTAGAGGGCTCGGCTAATGAAAAACTGTTTTTT.

The chain couples TRBV18 to TRBJ2-7; D not resolved. Germline V lookup: CDR1 KGHSH, CDR2 LQKENI. The CDR3 contains 14 residues. The V end lost 2 bases, the J end lost 3 bases, and 11 bases lay between the germline ends. CDR3 in amino acids: CASSPSILVYEQYF. DNA for the CDR3: TGTGCCAGCTCACCATCTATTCTCGTCTACGAGCAGTACTTC.

V is TRBV4-2 and J is TRBJ1-1, with TRBD1 matching over 9 bases. V trimming: 8 bases; J trimming: 4 bases; junction bases outside the gene matches: 2. CDR1 is LGHNA and CDR2 is YNFKEQ in the germline V gene. The CDR3 spans 12 residues. The CDR3 coding sequence is TGTGCCAGCGGACAGGGGTCCACTGAAGCTTTCTTT. It specifies CASGQGSTEAFF.

This rearrangement joins TRBV28 to TRBJ2-2, with a possible D match to TRBD1 (6 bases). The germline V and J ends were trimmed by 4 bases and 9 bases, with 15 bases remaining between them. The CDR3 loop spans 14 amino acids. Germline V lookup: CDR1 MDHEN, CDR2 SYDVKM. CDR3 region: CASSSDRILRELFF. CDR3 nucleotides: TGTGCCAGCAGTTCCGACAGGATACTCAGGGAGCTGTTTTTT.

The J gene is TRBJ2-1, the V gene TRBV4-2; 12 bases agree with TRBD2. In germline, CDR1 is LGHNA, CDR2 YNFKEQ. The CDR3 runs to 16 residues. V shed 2 bases, J shed 9 bases, and the junction held 8 bases outside the gene matches. CDR3 in amino acids: CASSQSGLAGGIEQFF. The CDR3 nucleotides read TGTGCCAGCAGCCAAAGTGGGCTAGCGGGAGGGATTGAGCAGTTCTTC.

The CDR3 here is CASSYSTGARGGYTF. The CDR3 DNA reads as TGTGCCAGCAGTTACTCGACAGGGGCCCGAGGTGGCTACACCTTC. The gene calls are TRBV6-5 and TRBJ1-2; 8 bases fit TRBD1. The J segment lost 7 bases and the V segment lost 0 bases, leaving 7 bases of the junction unmatched. The CDR3 contains 15 residues. Germline V gene lookup returns CDR1 MNHEY and CDR2 SVGAGI.

CDR3 sequence reads: CASSLPTDYNEQFF. Here the CDR3 DNA reads TGTGCCAGTAGTCTCCCGACAGACTACAATGAGCAGTTCTTC. V and J are TRBV19 and TRBJ2-1, with D possibly matching TRBD1 (5 bases). Trimming removed 5 bases from V and 3 bases from J, with 11 bases in between. The CDR3 extends over 14 amino acids. Germline CDR1 LNHDA, CDR2 SQIVND (reference sequence). Variable domain in full (rest from reference TRBV19 and TRBJ2-1): DGGITQSPKYLFRKEGQNVTLSCEQNLNHDAMYWYRQDPGQGLRLIYYSQIVNDFQKGDIAEGYSVSREKKESFPLTVTSAQKNPTAFYLCASSLPTDYNEQFFGPGTRLTVL.

The chain couples TRBV3-1 (or the pseudogene TRBV3-2) to TRBJ2-2; D possibly corresponds to TRBD1 (6 bases). Trimming shortened V by 4 bases and J by 7 bases, and 19 bases separated the two germline ends. CDR3 length equals 16 residues. The germline gives CDR1 LGHDT, CDR2 YNNKEL (reference sequence). The CDR3 nucleotides are TGTGCCAGCAGCCTAGGGACATTAGGTCGGGTCGGGGAGCTGTTTTTT. It codes for CASSLGTLGRVGELFF.

Only one count was recorded for this clone. This chain uses TRBV7-9 with TRBJ1-4, with 9 bases that match TRBD1. J gave up 6 bases and V 8 bases, and 16 bases lay outside the gene matches. The germline gives CDR1 SEHNR, CDR2 FQNEAQ (reference sequence). The CDR3 is 17 residues long. The CDR3 region is CASCTGVGTGMHEKLFF. DNA for the CDR3: TGTGCCAGCTGCACGGGTGTAGGGACAGGGATGCATGAAAAACTGTTTTTT.

The chain uses TRBV15 and TRBJ1-5; perhaps TRBD1 as D (5 bases). Trimming shortened V by 4 bases and J by 0 bases, and 13 bases separated the two germline ends. Germline V gene data show CDR1 as LNHNV and CDR2 as YYDKDF (reference sequence). This CDR3 comprises 16 residues. CDR3 region: CATSTKQGYSNQPQHF. Written as DNA, the CDR3 is TGTGCCACCAGCACCAAGCAGGGCTATAGCAATCAGCCCCAGCATTTT.

The V gene is TRBV19, the J gene TRBJ2-7; 9 positions agree with TRBD1. Germline-derived CDR1 and CDR2 are LNHDA and SQIVND (reference sequence). With V trimmed by 9 bases and J by 0 bases, 9 bases remained unmatched. This CDR3 is built from 15 residues. The CDR3 spells CASSPGQGSSYEQYF. The CDR3, as DNA: TGTGCCAGCTCGCCGGGACAGGGAAGCTCCTACGAGCAGTACTTC.

The rearrangement joins TRBV9 to TRBJ2-2, with 8 bases identical to TRBD2. This CDR3 comprises 19 residues. Losses at the gene ends were 0 bases for V and 1 base for J; bases not matched to a gene: 11. Per germline, CDR1 SGDLS and CDR2 YYNGEE. CDR3 loop: CASSVAQIAGTQNTGELFF. The CDR3 DNA reads TGTGCCAGCAGCGTAGCTCAGATAGCGGGGACCCAGAACACCGGGGAGCTGTTTTTT.

This clone was picked up a small number of times. The chain links TRBV7-2 to TRBJ1-3; D unresolved. CDR3 length equals 11 residues. V lost 3 bases and J lost 10, with 7 bases in between. Germline loops: CDR1 SGHTA, CDR2 FQGNSA. The CDR3, as DNA: TGTGCCAGCAGCTTCGGGAAAACCATATATTTT. It yields the protein CASSFGKTIYF.

The rearrangement uses TRBV28 and TRBJ2-7, with D perhaps matching TRBD2 (6 bases). The CDR3 has 15 amino acids. Between the trimmed V and J ends, which lost 3 bases and 6 bases, there was a span of 18 bases. Germline loops: CDR1 MDHEN, CDR2 SYDVKM. CDR3 in amino acids: CASSFESEGRSEQYF. Written as DNA, the CDR3 is TGTGCCAGCAGTTTCGAGTCGGAGGGGAGGAGCGAGCAGTACTTC.

The CDR3 region is CASSQYRDLAYEQYF. The DNA of the CDR3 is TGTGCCAGCAGCCAATACAGGGATCTAGCCTACGAGCAGTACTTC. The J gene is TRBJ2-7, the V gene TRBV6-5; perhaps TRBD1 as D (6 bases). From germline, CDR1 is MNHEY and CDR2 SVGAGI. Trimming removed 6 bases at V and 2 bases at J, with 17 bases between. There are 15 residues in the CDR3.

This chain links TRBV24-1 with TRBJ2-3, with 9 bases that match TRBD1. Germline CDR1 and CDR2: KGHDR and SFDVKD. The V and J ends lost 2 bases and 4 bases, in that order; junction bases with no gene match: 0. CDR3 length: 14 residues. The CDR3 sequence: CATSDWDRADTQYF. The CDR3 bases are TGTGCCACCAGTGATTGGGACAGGGCAGATACGCAGTATTTT.

The chain carries TRBV3-1 (or the pseudogene TRBV3-2) and TRBJ1-6; TRBD1 agrees at 7 bases. The junction had 8 bases not matched to a gene; V was cut back by 4 bases and J by 5 bases. Germline lookup yields CDR1 LGHDT and CDR2 YNNKEL (reference sequence). This CDR3 is 16 amino acids long. CDR3 sequence reads: CASSRQGTVHNSPLHF. The CDR3 DNA reads TGTGCCAGCAGCCGGCAGGGGACAGTGCATAATTCACCCCTCCACTTT.

The V gene is TRBV5-5, the J gene TRBJ2-7; TRBD1 matches 9 bases. This CDR3 has 16 residues. CDR1 is SGHKS and CDR2 is YYEKEE in the germline V gene (reference sequence). Trimming took 5 bases from V and 3 from J; bases not matched to a gene: 12. The CDR3 sequence is CASRRPERDRDYEQYF. In DNA form, the CDR3 reads TGTGCCAGCAGAAGACCCGAGCGGGACAGGGACTACGAGCAGTACTTC.